The entry below gives a single T cell receptor beta chain sequence along with its context. The antigen is undetermined. This specimen comes from a study of glioma-infiltrating T cells after dendritic cell vaccination. The study, taken as a whole, reports: Patients with more pretreatment TILs had longer time to progression and survival.

Germline CDR1 reads KGHSH; CDR2 reads LQKENI. With V trimmed by 3 bases and J by 3 bases, 5 bases remained unmatched. This CDR3 spans 15 amino acids. Time point reported: after dendritic cell vaccination, including at tumor progression/relapse. PBMC were collected before vaccination, two weeks after the third vaccination, and at progression. Produced via immunoSEQ multiplex PCR; TCRdb's table is partial and in-frame only. The repertoire holds about 82,000 clones, less than 90% seen once, with roughly 6.8% in the top ten. The sequencing used blood, collected after dendritic cell vaccination. This clonotype was obtained from a human donor with glioblastoma. J is TRBJ1-5 and V is TRBV18; TRBD1 agrees at 7 bases. In nucleotides, the CDR3 is TGTGCCAGCTCACCGACAGGGACTTCCAATCAGCCCCAGCATTTT. Amino acid sequence: CASSPTGTSNQPQHF.